The 25 T cell receptor beta chains presented below share a single source sample, sequenced in a study of blood T cell repertoires in COVID-19. Produced via immunoSEQ multiplex PCR; TCRdb's table is partial and in-frame only. The sample contains roughly 110,000 clones, just over 90% of which appear only once. Sequencing was done on a sample of peripheral blood. The receptors here all came from a woman aged 25 to 39 with acute or convalescent COVID-19.

V and J are TRBV29-1 and TRBJ1-5; a weak D match, TRBD1 (5 bases). The CDR3 has 14 residues. Germline CDR1 reads SQVTM; CDR2 reads ANQGSEA. V was trimmed by 4 bases and J by 7 bases, leaving 17 bases between them. The CDR3, as DNA: TGCAGCGTTGGACCAGGGCCTTGGGGACAGCCCCAGCATTTT. Residues: CSVGPGPWGQPQHF.

The chain uses TRBV10-3 and TRBJ2-7; 10 bases are shared with TRBD1. CDR1 and CDR2 (germline): ENHRY, SYGVKD. This CDR3 is built from 17 residues. V lost 2 bases to trimming and J lost 0 bases; unmatched junction nucleotides: 7. CDR3 sequence: CAISEPDRGLSSYEQYF. As DNA, the CDR3 is TGTGCCATCAGTGAGCCTGACAGGGGGCTTTCCTCCTACGAGCAGTACTTC.

This rearrangement joins TRBV2 to TRBJ2-3; TRBD2 might be the D (6 bases). The CDR3 loop spans 14 amino acids. Trimming cost V 4 bases and J 2 bases, with 10 bases left between them. CDR1 SNHLY and CDR2 FYNNEI come from the germline V gene. CDR3 bases: TGTGCCAGCAGTGGCGGACTATACACAGATACGCAGTATTTT. This sequence encodes CASSGGLYTDTQYF.

This clone turned up a few times. The chain employs TRBV5-1 and TRBJ1-5; TRBD1 aligns across 11 bases. The germline V gene encodes CDR1 SGHRS and CDR2 YFSETQ. V shed 3 bases, J shed 4 bases, and the junction held 3 bases outside the gene matches. The CDR3 runs 15 residues. The CDR3 coding sequence is TGCGCCAGCAGCTGGGGACAGGGGGATAATCAGCCCCAGCATTTT. Residues: CASSWGQGDNQPQHF.

The gene calls are TRBV5-4 and TRBJ2-3; 10 bases fit TRBD2. This CDR3 contains 16 residues. Germline-derived CDR1 and CDR2 are SGHNT and YYREEE (reference sequence). V shed 4 bases and J 0 bases; nucleotides not matched to a gene: 5. The CDR3 DNA is TGTGCCAGCAGCCGCGGACTAGCGGTAAGCACAGATACGCAGTATTTT. Its translation: CASSRGLAVSTDTQYF.

This clone was observed once. The chain carries TRBV4-1 and TRBJ1-2, with 8 bases that match TRBD1. CDR3 length: 16 amino acids. The V segment lost 4 bases and the J segment 7 bases; nucleotides outside the gene matches: 14. Germline V gives CDR1 MGHRA, CDR2 YSYEKL. This CDR3 is CASSPPPAQGAGGYTF. In DNA, the CDR3 is TGCGCCAGCAGCCCTCCACCGGCGCAGGGGGCGGGTGGCTACACCTTC.

This chain links TRBV30 with TRBJ2-2; D call uncertain. This CDR3 has 14 residues. Trimming pared 0 bases from V and 6 bases from J, leaving 11 bases between. Germline V gene sequence: CDR1 GTSNPN, CDR2 SVGIG (reference sequence). In nucleotides, the CDR3 is TGTGCCTGGAGTGTAAACGCTAACGCCGGGGAGCTGTTTTTT. It encodes CAWSVNANAGELFF.

The V and J genes are TRBV5-6 and TRBJ1-2; the D is unclear. The germline gives CDR1 SGHDT, CDR2 YYEEEE. The ends were cut back, 5 bases at V and 6 bases at J, with 17 bases in the middle. The CDR3 length is 14 residues. The CDR3 coding sequence is TGTGCCAGCAGGAAATACCCGGGAAACCATGGCTACACCTTC. It encodes CASRKYPGNHGYTF.

This sequence joins TRBV27 and TRBJ2-3; D unresolved. Per the germline V gene, CDR1 is MNHEY and CDR2 is SMNVEV (reference sequence). The CDR3 extends over 13 amino acids. V gave up 0 bases and J gave up 2 bases, with 3 bases separating them. Here the CDR3 DNA reads TGTGCCAGCAGTTTATCGGCCACAGATACGCAGTATTTT. This encodes CASSLSATDTQYF.

The chain recombines TRBV5-1 with TRBJ1-1; D might be TRBD1 (6 bases). The V end was cut by 3 bases, the J end by 0 bases, with 15 bases between. The CDR3 contains 16 residues. CDR1 is SGHRS, CDR2 YFSETQ, per germline. The chain's CDR3 is CASSSKDRNMNTEAFF. In nucleotides, the CDR3 is TGCGCCAGCAGCTCGAAGGACAGAAACATGAACACTGAAGCTTTCTTT.

The chain has TRBV19 and TRBJ1-5; D gene ambiguous. Germline V CDR1 and CDR2: LNHDA, SQIVND (reference sequence). This CDR3 is built from 14 residues. The V end was cut by 3 bases, the J end by 10 bases, with 16 bases between. CDR3 sequence (DNA): TGTGCCAGTAGTATGGGGAGGGCTAGCGGTCCCCAGCATTTT. This gives the protein CASSMGRASGPQHF.

The rearrangement uses TRBV30 and TRBJ2-2; D might be TRBD1 (6 bases). The CDR3 runs to 14 residues. The V end lost 4 bases, the J end lost 6 bases, and 15 bases lay between the germline ends. CDR1 and CDR2 from the germline V gene are GTSNPN and SVGIG (reference sequence). The CDR3, as DNA: TGTGCCTGGAAGCCTGGGGGCTATTCCGGGGAGCTGTTTTTT. Translated: CAWKPGGYSGELFF.

This chain joins TRBV27 and TRBJ1-5, with D possibly being TRBD1 (5 bases). CDR1 MNHEY and CDR2 SMNVEV come from the germline V gene (reference sequence). Trimming cost V 8 bases and J 0 bases, with 14 bases left between them. There are 15 residues in the CDR3. CDR3 in DNA: TGTGCCAGCCAAACGGGGGGGAATAGCAATCAGCCCCAGCATTTT. This translates into CASQTGGNSNQPQHF.

J is TRBJ2-3 and V is TRBV7-9; no firm D call. The CDR3 runs 9 residues. CDR1 and CDR2 (germline): SEHNR, FQNEAQ (reference sequence). The CDR3 sequence is CALSDTQYF. The CDR3 coding sequence is TGTGCTCTTTCCGATACGCAGTATTTT. The whole variable domain, filled in from reference TRBV7-9 and TRBJ2-3, reads DTGVSQNPRHKITKRGQNVTFRCDPISEHNRLYWYRQTLGQGPEFLTYFQNEAQLEKSRLLSDRFSAERPKGSFSTLEIQRTEQGDSAMYLCALSDTQYFGPGTRLTVL.

Only a few counts were recorded for this clone. The V call is TRBV7-3, the J call TRBJ2-1; 9 bases are a match to TRBD1. Per the germline V gene, CDR1 is SGHTA and CDR2 is FQGTGA. Losses at the gene ends were 5 bases for V and 6 bases for J; bases not matched to a gene: 5. This CDR3 spans 14 amino acids. The CDR3 region is CASSPGTGSNEQFF. The CDR3 DNA reads as TGTGCCAGCAGCCCGGGGACAGGGAGCAATGAGCAGTTCTTC.

CDR3 in DNA: TGTGCCAGCAGCTTAGTGTCGGCTAGCGCCGACGAGCAGTACTTC. Protein sequence: CASSLVSASADEQYF. The V and J genes are TRBV7-2 and TRBJ2-7; weak D call: TRBD2 (6 bases). The CDR3 consists of 15 residues. V lost 1 base, J lost 5 bases, and 15 bases lay in between. Germline V gene sequence: CDR1 SGHTA, CDR2 FQGNSA.

V gene TRBV25-1 combines with J gene TRBJ2-7; D is uncertain. CDR3 length: 14 amino acids. CDR1 and CDR2 (germline): MGHDK, SYGVNS. Between the trimmed V and J ends, which lost 1 base and 6 bases, there was a span of 13 bases. CDR3 amino acids: CASSESLDWFEQYF. CDR3 nucleotides: TGTGCCAGCAGTGAATCCCTCGACTGGTTCGAGCAGTACTTC.

The chain joins TRBV12-3 or TRBV12-4 to TRBJ1-1, with D unclear. The V and J ends lost 4 bases and 12 bases respectively, with 18 bases between them. The CDR3 is made up of 13 amino acids. The CDR3 protein is CASSSQLGLGSFF. CDR3 in DNA: TGTGCCAGCAGTTCCCAACTGGGCCTGGGTTCTTTCTTT.

The chain links TRBV5-6 to TRBJ2-7; D possibly corresponds to TRBD1 (5 bases). The germline V gene encodes CDR1 SGHDT and CDR2 YYEEEE. V lost 4 bases and J 2 bases, leaving 13 bases between the germline ends. The CDR3 loop spans 14 amino acids. The CDR3 here is CASSTRQFPYEQYF. CDR3 nucleotide sequence: TGTGCCAGCAGCACCCGACAGTTCCCCTACGAGCAGTACTTC.

In this sample, this clone turned up once. The chain joins TRBV25-1 to TRBJ2-3; 8 bases fit TRBD2. The germline gives CDR1 MGHDK, CDR2 SYGVNS. The CDR3 sequence is 16 residues long. J lost 3 bases, V lost 1 base, and 6 bases had no gene match. The CDR3 loop reads CASSESRGGRTDTQYF. CDR3 DNA: TGTGCCAGCAGTGAATCCAGGGGCGGGAGGACAGATACGCAGTATTTT.

J is TRBJ1-3 and V is TRBV5-6; possible D gene TRBD1, 6 bases. The V gene lost 2 bases and the J gene lost 3 bases, with 12 bases spanning the gap. The CDR3 loop spans 15 amino acids. Germline CDR1 SGHDT, CDR2 YYEEEE. For the CDR3, the DNA is TGTGCCAGCAGCTTCGACAGGTTTCGTGGAAACACCATATATTTT. Residues: CASSFDRFRGNTIYF.

V is TRBV6-6 and J is TRBJ2-3, with D perhaps TRBD2 (5 bases). The V end was cut by 3 bases, the J end by 6 bases, with 10 bases between. Germline loops: CDR1 MNHNY, CDR2 SVGAGI (reference sequence). The CDR3 extends over 13 amino acids. In DNA, the CDR3 is TGTGCCAGCAGTTATATATCGGGGGATACGCAGTATTTT. Protein: CASSYISGDTQYF.

This chain's CDR3 is CASGRGTEAFF. The CDR3 DNA reads as TGTGCTAGTGGCCGGGGGACTGAAGCTTTCTTT. The chain has TRBV12-5 and TRBJ1-1; D is possibly TRBD1 (5 bases). The CDR3 consists of 11 residues. Germline lookup yields CDR1 LGHNT and CDR2 FRNRAP. The ends were cut back, 6 bases at V and 5 bases at J, with 7 bases in the middle.

The rearrangement uses TRBV6-6 and TRBJ2-1, with D unresolved. This CDR3 contains 14 residues. Trimming stripped 2 bases from V and 4 bases from J, with 9 bases between. From germline, CDR1 is MNHNY and CDR2 SVGAGI (reference sequence). The DNA for the CDR3 is TGTGCCAGCAGTTACGAGGCAGCTTACAATGAGCAGTTCTTC. It encodes CASSYEAAYNEQFF.

The V call is TRBV6-4, the J call TRBJ2-1, with D uncertain. The CDR3 runs to 16 residues. The germline CDR1 and CDR2 sequences are MRHNA and SNTAGT. Deletions cut 2 bases from V and 9 bases from J, with 20 bases between. The CDR3 protein is CASSDVLGLKNSEQFF. The CDR3 DNA sequence: TGTGCCAGCAGTGACGTCCTTGGTCTAAAAAATAGTGAGCAGTTCTTC.